This T cell receptor (beta chain) is from a study of blood T cell repertoires in COVID-19. Study-wide background: Spain, Italy and the United States supplied samples that represented acute and convalescent COVID-19. In each case, the material was cDNA or gDNA derived from T cells, B-cell-depleted T cells, or PBMCs.

In the authors' methods: Researchers report that nucleated cell counts were estimated from reference gene primer amplification. Clones were sequenced by immunoSEQ multiplex PCR, and TCRdb holds only the in-frame ones, with some missing. The DNA was the basis for D and trimming; V, J and clone size are from that table. The sample records 100,000 to 150,000 clones, 65% to 90% being singletons. With 8 bases removed from V and 0 bases from J, the gap between germline ends came to 4 bases. CDR1 is MNHEY, CDR2 SVGAGI, per germline. The CDR3 is 11 residues long. This TCR came from a woman of 80 years or more with acute or convalescent COVID-19. This chain joins TRBV6-5 and TRBJ1-1, with no clear D. Sequencing was carried out using peripheral blood. The CDR3 region has the DNA TGTGCCAGCTGGCTGAACACTGAAGCTTTCTTT. It specifies CASWLNTEAFF.